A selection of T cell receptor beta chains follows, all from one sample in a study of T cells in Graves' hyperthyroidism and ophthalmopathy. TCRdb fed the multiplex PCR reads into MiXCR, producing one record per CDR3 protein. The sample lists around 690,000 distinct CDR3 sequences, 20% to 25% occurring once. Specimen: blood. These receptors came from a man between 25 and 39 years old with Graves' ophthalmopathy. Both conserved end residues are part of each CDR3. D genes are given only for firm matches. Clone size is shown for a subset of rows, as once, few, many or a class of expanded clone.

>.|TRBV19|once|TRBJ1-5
CASSSGQTNQPQHF
TGTGCCAGTAGTTCCGGACAGACCAATCAGCCCCAGCATTTT
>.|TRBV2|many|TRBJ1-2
CASSGEQWGYGYTF
TGTGCCAGCAGTGGGGAGCAGTGGGGCTATGGCTACACCTTC
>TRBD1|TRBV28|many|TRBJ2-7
CASRRAGGADYEQYF
TGTGCCAGCAGACGGGCAGGGGGCGCGGATTACGAGCAGTACTTC
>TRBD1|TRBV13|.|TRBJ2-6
CASSLRDRPSGANVLTF
TGTGCCAGCAGCTTAAGGGACAGGCCCTCTGGGGCCAACGTCCTGACTTTC
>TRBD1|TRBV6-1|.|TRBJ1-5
CASIRQGARDQPQHF
TGTGCCAGCATCAGACAGGGGGCGCGGGATCAGCCCCAGCATTTT
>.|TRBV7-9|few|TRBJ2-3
CASSPMGRSTDTQYF
TGTGCCAGCAGCCCTATGGGTCGTAGCACAGATACGCAGTATTTT
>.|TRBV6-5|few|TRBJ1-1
CASSYGMNTEAFF
TGTGCCAGCAGTTACGGAATGAACACTGAAGCTTTCTTT
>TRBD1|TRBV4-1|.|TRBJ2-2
CASSPRQGARLIGELFF
TGCGCCAGCAGCCCCCGACAGGGGGCACGACTCATCGGGGAGCTGTTTTTT
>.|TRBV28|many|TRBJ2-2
CASSLSTRTGELFF
TGTGCCAGCAGTTTATCCACTAGGACCGGGGAGCTGTTTTTT
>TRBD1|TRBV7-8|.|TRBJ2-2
CASSPQATGANTGELFF
TGTGCCAGCAGCCCTCAAGCGACAGGGGCGAACACCGGGGAGCTGTTTTTT
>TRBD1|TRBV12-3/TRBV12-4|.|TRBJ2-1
CASRLGQGSYNEQFF
TGTGCCAGCAGGCTAGGACAGGGGTCCTACAATGAGCAGTTCTTC
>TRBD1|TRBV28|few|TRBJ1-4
CASSLRPTGAEKLFF
TGTGCCAGCAGTCTCCGGCCGACAGGGGCGGAAAAACTGTTTTTT
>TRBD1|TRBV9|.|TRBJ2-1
CASYRGNEQFF
TGTGCCTCTTACAGGGGGAATGAGCAGTTCTTC
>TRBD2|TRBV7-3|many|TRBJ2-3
CASSVGTSGTDTQYF
TGTGCCAGCAGCGTCGGGACTAGCGGCACAGATACGCAGTATTTT
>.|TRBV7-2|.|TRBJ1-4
CASSLMGREVGKLFF
TGTGCCAGCAGCTTAATGGGCAGGGAAGTTGGAAAACTGTTTTTT
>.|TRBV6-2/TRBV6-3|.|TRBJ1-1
CASRASKNTEAFF
TGTGCCAGCAGGGCCTCTAAGAACACTGAAGCTTTCTTT
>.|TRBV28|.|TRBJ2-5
CASRLGAEETQYF
TGTGCCAGCAGACTCGGGGCGGAAGAGACCCAGTACTTC
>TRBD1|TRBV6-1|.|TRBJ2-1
CASSQPGQGAHEQFF
TGTGCCAGCAGTCAACCGGGACAGGGGGCACATGAGCAGTTCTTC
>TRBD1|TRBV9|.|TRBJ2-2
CASRPLTGGPQDTGELFF
TGTGCCAGCAGACCCCTGACAGGGGGCCCACAGGACACCGGGGAGCTGTTTTTT
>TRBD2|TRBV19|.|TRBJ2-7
CASSKTSGRVYEQYF
TGTGCCAGTAGTAAGACTAGCGGGAGAGTCTACGAGCAGTACTTC
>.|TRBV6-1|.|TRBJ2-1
CASGTGNEQFF
TGTGCCAGCGGGACGGGCAATGAGCAGTTCTTC
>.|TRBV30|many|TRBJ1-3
CAWSGGVAGNTIYF
TGTGCCTGGAGCGGCGGAGTTGCTGGAAACACCATATATTTT
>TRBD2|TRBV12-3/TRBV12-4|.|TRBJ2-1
CASNLAGVRNEQFF
TGTGCCAGCAACCTAGCGGGAGTGAGGAATGAGCAGTTCTTC
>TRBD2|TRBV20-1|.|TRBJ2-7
CSTGTSAEQYF
TGCAGCACCGGGACTAGTGCCGAGCAGTACTTC
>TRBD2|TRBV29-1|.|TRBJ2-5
CSVEPGTSGRVKTQYF
TGCAGCGTTGAACCTGGGACTAGCGGGAGGGTTAAGACCCAGTACTTC
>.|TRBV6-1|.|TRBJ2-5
CASRPGWGETQYF
TGCGCCAGCAGACCGGGATGGGGAGAGACCCAGTACTTC
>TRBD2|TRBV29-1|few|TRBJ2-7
CSVVVAGVSYEQYF
TGCAGCGTTGTGGTGGCGGGGGTCTCCTACGAGCAGTACTTC
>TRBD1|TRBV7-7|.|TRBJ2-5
CASSQRTGKETQYF
TGTGCTAGCAGCCAAAGGACAGGGAAGGAGACCCAGTACTTC
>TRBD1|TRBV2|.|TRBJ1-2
CASSYKGTGYGYTF
TGTGCCAGCAGTTACAAGGGGACAGGCTATGGCTACACCTTC
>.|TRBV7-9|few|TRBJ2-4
CASSDPGGKNIQYF
TGTGCCAGCAGTGATCCCGGGGGAAAAAACATTCAGTACTTC
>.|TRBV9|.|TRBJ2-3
CASSVATDTQYF
TGTGCCAGCAGTGTGGCCACAGATACGCAGTATTTT
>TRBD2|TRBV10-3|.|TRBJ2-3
CAISEGLAAPWDTQYF
TGTGCCATCAGTGAGGGACTAGCGGCTCCGTGGGATACGCAGTATTTT